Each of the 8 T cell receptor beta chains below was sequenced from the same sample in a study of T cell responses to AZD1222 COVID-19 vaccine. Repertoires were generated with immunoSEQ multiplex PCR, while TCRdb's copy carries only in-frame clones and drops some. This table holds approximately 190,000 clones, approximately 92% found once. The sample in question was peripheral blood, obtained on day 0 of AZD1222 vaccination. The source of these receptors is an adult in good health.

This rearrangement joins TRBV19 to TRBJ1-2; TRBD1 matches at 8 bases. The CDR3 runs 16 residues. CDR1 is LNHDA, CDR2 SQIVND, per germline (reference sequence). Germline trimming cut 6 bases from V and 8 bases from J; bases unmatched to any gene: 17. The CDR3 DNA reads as TGTGCCAGTAGGACCCGGACAGGGCGCGCTTCTTACGGCTACACCTTC. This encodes CASRTRTGRASYGYTF.

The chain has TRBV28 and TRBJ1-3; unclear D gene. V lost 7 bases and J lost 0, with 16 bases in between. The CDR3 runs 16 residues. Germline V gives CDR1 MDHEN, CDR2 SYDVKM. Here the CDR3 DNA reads TGTGCCAGCACCGTTTATAGGGTTGTCTCTGGAAACACCATATATTTT. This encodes CASTVYRVVSGNTIYF.

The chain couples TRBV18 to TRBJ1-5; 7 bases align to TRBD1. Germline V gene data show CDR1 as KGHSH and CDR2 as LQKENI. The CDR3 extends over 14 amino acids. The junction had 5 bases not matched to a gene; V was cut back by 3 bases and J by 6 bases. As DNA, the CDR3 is TGTGCCAGCTCACCGCAACAGGGGACTCAGCCCCAGCATTTT. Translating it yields CASSPQQGTQPQHF.

The CDR3 loop reads CASSLDTQLSFGANVLTF. CDR3 DNA: TGCGCCAGCAGCTTGGATACCCAACTCTCGTTCGGGGCCAACGTCCTGACTTTC. This sequence joins TRBV5-1 and TRBJ2-6; no clear D gene. The CDR3 spans 18 residues. The germline CDR1 and CDR2 sequences are SGHRS and YFSETQ. V lost 0 bases to trimming and J lost 4 bases, with 17 bases between them.

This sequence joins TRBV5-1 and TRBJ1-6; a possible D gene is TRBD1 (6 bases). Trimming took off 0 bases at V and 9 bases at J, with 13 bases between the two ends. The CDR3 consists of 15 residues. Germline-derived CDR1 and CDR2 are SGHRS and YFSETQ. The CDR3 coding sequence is TGCGCCAGCAGCTTGGGTACGGGGGCTAGTTCACCCCTCCACTTT. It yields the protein CASSLGTGASSPLHF.

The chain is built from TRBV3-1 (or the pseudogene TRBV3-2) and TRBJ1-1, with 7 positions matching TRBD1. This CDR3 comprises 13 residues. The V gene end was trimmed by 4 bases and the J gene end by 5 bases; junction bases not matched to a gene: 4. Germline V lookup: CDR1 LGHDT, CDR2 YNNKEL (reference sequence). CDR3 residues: CASSLGGQTEAFF. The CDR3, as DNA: TGTGCCAGCAGCCTAGGGGGCCAGACTGAAGCTTTCTTT.

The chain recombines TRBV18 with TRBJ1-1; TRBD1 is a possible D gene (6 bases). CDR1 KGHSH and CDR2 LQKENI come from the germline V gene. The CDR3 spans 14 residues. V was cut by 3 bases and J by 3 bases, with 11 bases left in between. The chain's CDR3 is CASSPPGTHTEAFF. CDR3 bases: TGTGCCAGCTCACCCCCCGGGACACACACTGAAGCTTTCTTT.

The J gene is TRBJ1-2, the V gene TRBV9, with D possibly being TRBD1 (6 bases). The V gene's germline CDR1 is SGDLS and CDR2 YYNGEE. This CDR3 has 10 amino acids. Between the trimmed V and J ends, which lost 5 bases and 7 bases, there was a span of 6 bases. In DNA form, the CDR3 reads TGTGCCAGCAGGGGGGCTGGCTACACCTTC. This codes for CASRGAGYTF.